These T cell receptor beta chains were read from a single sample in a study of identifying expanded T cells in peripheral blood. Sequencing used immunoSEQ multiplex PCR; TCRdb keeps in-frame clones, though not all of them. The sample shows 70,000 to 100,000 clones, around 90% of them seen only once. Sequenced input: blood. These receptor sequences come from a person between 18 and 75 years old in good health. The conserved cysteine and the conserved F or W are not part of the CDR3 here. The order of the fields is CDR3 protein, V gene, J gene.

ASGSGQAGAYNEQF	TRBV12-5	TRBJ2-1
ASSVGTFGANEKLF	TRBV5-8	TRBJ1-4
ASSPGQATDTQY	TRBV7-9	TRBJ2-3
ASSGGGLYEQY	TRBV4-1	TRBJ2-7
ASSYRGNEKLF	TRBV6-5	TRBJ1-4
ASSLEAGRPQRVTEAF	TRBV5-1	TRBJ1-1
ASSESIPRQVGEQY	TRBV10-2	TRBJ2-7
ASSLGPYSNQPQH	TRBV7-6	TRBJ1-5
ASSEIGTGGSPLH	TRBV6-1	TRBJ1-6
ASSDGVTSYSYEQY	TRBV6-1	TRBJ2-7
ASTRGGAETQY	TRBV4-2	TRBJ2-5
ASSQELAGVNTGELF	TRBV4-3	TRBJ2-2
ARSFPKVTGNLGVNTEAF	TRBV7-5	TRBJ1-1
ASSFRGGAYEQY	TRBV5-6	TRBJ2-7
ASLRGPTSPLH	TRBV6-1	TRBJ1-6
ASSPDRITGELF	TRBV19	TRBJ2-2
ASRDRVTTNEKLF	TRBV27	TRBJ1-4
ASSPTLVVTDTQY	TRBV7-9	TRBJ2-3
ASSVVPNYEQY	TRBV9	TRBJ2-7
ASRFLSGSGELF	TRBV12-2	TRBJ2-2
ASSSLDPGDTQY	TRBV11-3	TRBJ2-3
ASSLGSGSQLSPYEQY	TRBV7-2	TRBJ2-7
ASSVSLQVATNEKLF	TRBV9	TRBJ1-4
ASLQGGNQPQH	TRBV6-1	TRBJ1-5
ASSPGPGKGGTDTQY	TRBV14	TRBJ2-3
SADLYEKLF	TRBV20-1	TRBJ1-4
AWSPRWGGASYNEQF	TRBV30	TRBJ2-1
ASSLLGTGGRN	TRBV5-1	TRBJ2-7
ASRAGQATYGYT	TRBV28	TRBJ1-2
ASSLFRGGGYT	TRBV28	TRBJ1-2
ASSRDRRSRGEQY	TRBV7-8	TRBJ2-7
ASSTSGETQY	TRBV6-5	TRBJ2-5
ASSEAFSAREKLF	TRBV6-1	TRBJ1-4
ASTTGGGYEQY	TRBV6-6	TRBJ2-7
ATSRDRGANTEAF	TRBV15	TRBJ1-1
ASSPIAGYTGELF	TRBV7-7	TRBJ2-2
ASSYGTEAAQY	TRBV5-6	TRBJ2-5
ASSLAARGPDGYT	TRBV5-1	TRBJ1-2
ASSPGTGMREQY	TRBV5-6	TRBJ2-7
ASSPTGGAYEQY	TRBV5-4	TRBJ2-7
ATSRVGLGDTQY	TRBV15	TRBJ2-3
ASSHRGEQY	TRBV14	TRBJ2-7
ASSQDWGGAPNSPLH	TRBV4-3	TRBJ1-6
ASRGQGIGEKLF	TRBV6-6	TRBJ1-4
ASRGTGGGEQY	TRBV19	TRBJ2-7
ASSPRGSRETQY	TRBV7-9	TRBJ2-5
ASSLTLSSYNEQF	TRBV28	TRBJ2-1
ASSSLGHRGHEQY	TRBV6-1	TRBJ2-7
ASSQDLGPQYEQY	TRBV4-3	TRBJ2-7
ASSLWGNTGELF	TRBV7-2	TRBJ2-2
ASSLDRYSNQPQH	TRBV6-1	TRBJ1-5
ASSLYVYSQTSPYEQY	TRBV7-2	TRBJ2-7
ASSLALRNTIY	TRBV7-2	TRBJ1-3
ASSELAGGDANEQF	TRBV2	TRBJ2-1
ASSSPTYLEAF	TRBV5-6	TRBJ1-1
ASSLAGDEKLF	TRBV11-2	TRBJ1-4
ASSRSSGARRTDTQY	TRBV4-1	TRBJ2-3